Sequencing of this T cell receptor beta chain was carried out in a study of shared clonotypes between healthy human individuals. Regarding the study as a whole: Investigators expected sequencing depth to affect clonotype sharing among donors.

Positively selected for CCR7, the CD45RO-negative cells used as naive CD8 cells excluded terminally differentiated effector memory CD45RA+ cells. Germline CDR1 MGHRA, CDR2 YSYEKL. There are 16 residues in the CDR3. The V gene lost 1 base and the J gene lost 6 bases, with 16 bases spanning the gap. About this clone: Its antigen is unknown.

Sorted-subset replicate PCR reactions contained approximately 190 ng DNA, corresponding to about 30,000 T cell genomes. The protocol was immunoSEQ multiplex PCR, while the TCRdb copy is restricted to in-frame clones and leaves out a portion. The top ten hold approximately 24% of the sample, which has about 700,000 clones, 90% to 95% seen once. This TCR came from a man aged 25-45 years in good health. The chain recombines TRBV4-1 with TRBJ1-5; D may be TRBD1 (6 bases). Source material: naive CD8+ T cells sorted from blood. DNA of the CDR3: TGCGCCAGCAGCCAAGGCTTGAGGGGGTCGGCTCAGCCCCAGCATTTT. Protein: CASSQGLRGSAQPQHF.